A selection of T cell receptor beta chains follows, all from one sample in a study of OX40 agonist ivuxolimab in advanced cancers. Using immunoSEQ multiplex PCR, the repertoire was profiled, and TCRdb retains in-frame clones only, with some absent. The table shows over 50,000 clones, with around nine tenths occurring only once. This specimen consisted of CD4+ or CD8+ T cells sorted from blood, obtained in a trial of the OX40 agonist ivuxolimab. All receptors come from an adult with an advanced solid tumor such as melanoma, head and neck, liver or kidney cancer. Both conserved end residues are part of each CDR3. The D gene is left open where the match is weak. Some rows mark clone size as missing; the rest say once, few, many or name a class of expanded clone.

D gene	J gene	V gene	clone size	CDR3 protein	CDR3 DNA
-	TRBJ2-2	TRBV7-2	-	CATIRGAPNLNTGELFF	TGTGCCACTATTAGGGGGGCCCCAAACTTGAACACCGGGGAGCTGTTTTTT
-	TRBJ2-1	TRBV11-2	-	CASSLVQGAQNNEQFF	TGTGCCAGCAGCTTAGTGCAAGGGGCCCAAAACAATGAGCAGTTCTTC
TRBD2	TRBJ2-7	TRBV7-9	-	CASRPSGSLTYEQYF	TGTGCCAGCAGACCTAGCGGGAGTCTCACCTACGAGCAGTACTTC
TRBD2	TRBJ2-2	TRBV7-6	-	CASSRPSGTNTGELFF	TGTGCCAGCAGCCGTCCGAGCGGGACGAACACCGGGGAGCTGTTTTTT
-	TRBJ2-2	TRBV19	-	CASSPDTGELFF	TGTGCCAGTAGTCCTGACACCGGGGAGCTGTTTTTT
-	TRBJ2-7	TRBV15	-	CATSSHLGGGEQYF	TGTGCCACCAGCAGTCACCTAGGTGGAGGCGAGCAGTACTTC
-	TRBJ2-7	TRBV7-8	-	CASNQLGSYEQYF	TGTGCCAGCAACCAACTCGGGTCATACGAGCAGTACTTC
-	TRBJ1-1	TRBV4-1	-	CASSLQEGNTEAFF	TGCGCCAGCAGCTTACAGGAGGGGAACACTGAAGCTTTCTTT
TRBD1	TRBJ2-2	TRBV7-9	-	CASKTGSTGELFF	TGTGCCAGCAAGACAGGGAGCACCGGGGAGCTGTTTTTT
TRBD1	TRBJ2-7	TRBV27	-	CASSLIPGQGAHEQYF	TGTGCCAGCAGTCTTATACCGGGACAGGGGGCTCACGAGCAGTACTTC
TRBD1	TRBJ1-2	TRBV5-1	-	CASSPGTGDGLLDGYTF	TGCGCCAGCAGCCCCGGGACAGGGGATGGCTTATTAGATGGCTACACCTTC
TRBD2	TRBJ2-4	TRBV10-3	-	CAISEFGLAGLEGDIQYF	TGTGCCATCAGTGAATTTGGACTAGCGGGTCTCGAGGGGGACATTCAGTACTTC
TRBD1	TRBJ1-1	TRBV5-6	-	CASSLGQGGTEAFF	TGTGCCAGCAGCTTGGGACAGGGAGGGACTGAAGCTTTCTTT
-	TRBJ2-7	TRBV5-6	-	CASSAGDSVSYEQYF	TGTGCCAGCAGCGCGGGGGACAGCGTCTCCTACGAGCAGTACTTC
-	TRBJ2-1	TRBV7-9	-	CASSFRQGAYNEQFF	TGTGCCAGCAGCTTCCGGCAGGGTGCCTACAATGAGCAGTTCTTC
-	TRBJ2-5	TRBV7-3	-	CASSPGRGGQDQETQYF	TGTGCCAGCAGCCCGGGACGGGGGGGACAGGATCAAGAGACCCAGTACTTC
TRBD1	TRBJ1-1	TRBV9	-	CASSVGGQGVGNTEAFF	TGTGCCAGCAGCGTAGGGGGACAGGGGGTAGGGAACACTGAAGCTTTCTTT
-	TRBJ2-2	TRBV27	-	CASSNLGGELFF	TGTGCCAGCTCCAATCTCGGCGGGGAGCTGTTTTTT
-	TRBJ2-7	TRBV2	-	CASSEEESSYEQYF	TGTGCCAGCAGTGAAGAGGAGAGCTCCTACGAGCAGTACTTC
TRBD1	TRBJ2-1	TRBV28	-	CASSTPGTGTNNEQFF	TGTGCCAGCAGTACCCCCGGGACAGGGACCAACAATGAGCAGTTCTTC
-	TRBJ2-2	TRBV28	once	CASSDRSYTGELFF	TGTGCCAGCAGTGACAGGAGTTACACCGGGGAGCTGTTTTTT
-	TRBJ1-2	TRBV28	-	CATPRGDGYTF	TGTGCCACCCCGCGGGGGGATGGCTACACCTTC
TRBD2	TRBJ2-7	TRBV28	-	CASSSAGGSYEQYF	TGTGCCAGCAGTTCAGCGGGAGGTAGCTACGAGCAGTACTTC
TRBD1	TRBJ1-6	TRBV19	once	CASRQGDSGSPLHF	TGTGCCAGTAGGCAGGGGGATTCAGGTTCACCCCTCCACTTT
TRBD2	TRBJ2-1	TRBV7-9	-	CASSDIGGTRNNEQFF	TGTGCCAGCAGCGACATAGGGGGGACTAGGAACAATGAGCAGTTCTTC
-	TRBJ1-5	TRBV27	-	CASSSGGAFSNQPQHF	TGTGCCAGCAGTTCGGGGGGGGCTTTTAGCAATCAGCCCCAGCATTTT
TRBD2	TRBJ2-7	TRBV4-3	few	CASSQDRTSVSYEQYF	TGCGCCAGCAGCCAAGATCGGACTAGCGTATCCTACGAGCAGTACTTC
TRBD1	TRBJ2-7	TRBV4-1	-	CASSQADRAAYEQYF	TGCGCCAGCAGCCAAGCGGACAGGGCCGCCTACGAGCAGTACTTC
TRBD2	TRBJ2-7	TRBV19	few	CASSIASGSFEQYF	TGTGCCAGTAGTATAGCTAGCGGGAGTTTCGAGCAGTACTTC
-	TRBJ2-7	TRBV11-2	-	CASTKNLGTTYEQYF	TGTGCCAGCACGAAAAACTTAGGGACCACCTACGAGCAGTACTTC
-	TRBJ1-1	TRBV28	-	CASSLEGSQNTEAFF	TGTGCCAGCAGTTTGGAGGGGTCACAGAACACTGAAGCTTTCTTT
-	TRBJ2-2	TRBV9	-	CASSVDQTWGGELFF	TGTGCCAGCAGCGTAGATCAAACCTGGGGTGGGGAGCTGTTTTTT
-	TRBJ2-7	TRBV4-3	-	CASSQEALQYYEQYF	TGCGCCAGCAGCCAAGAGGCTTTACAGTACTACGAGCAGTACTTC
-	TRBJ2-2	TRBV4-1	-	CASSQDVETGELFF	TGCGCCAGCAGCCAAGATGTCGAAACCGGGGAGCTGTTTTTT
TRBD2	TRBJ2-1	TRBV27	-	CASSPGLAGYNEQFF	TGTGCCAGCAGTCCGGGACTAGCGGGCTACAATGAGCAGTTCTTC
-	TRBJ2-1	TRBV7-8	-	CASSLEGAPGAGEQFF	TGTGCCAGCAGCTTAGAGGGCGCTCCCGGTGCTGGGGAGCAGTTCTTC
-	TRBJ1-1	TRBV9	-	CASSADPRAGTEAFF	TGTGCCAGCAGCGCCGACCCGCGGGCTGGAACTGAAGCTTTCTTT
TRBD1	TRBJ2-7	TRBV6-6	-	CASTHGTGGIYEQYF	TGTGCCAGCACCCACGGGACAGGGGGTATCTACGAGCAGTACTTC
-	TRBJ2-1	TRBV15	-	CATSREWDASSYNEQFF	TGTGCCACCAGCAGAGAGTGGGACGCATCCTCCTACAATGAGCAGTTCTTC
TRBD1	TRBJ2-3	TRBV5-6	-	CASSPRTGARSGTDTQYF	TGTGCCAGCAGCCCAAGGACAGGGGCCAGGTCGGGCACAGATACGCAGTATTTT
-	TRBJ2-1	TRBV9	-	CASSPSGSSYNEQFF	TGTGCCTCCTCACCAAGCGGGTCCTCCTACAATGAGCAGTTCTTC
-	TRBJ2-7	TRBV4-2	-	CASSLGRNYEQYF	TGTGCCAGCAGCCTCGGTCGTAACTACGAGCAGTACTTC
-	TRBJ2-1	TRBV7-9	-	CASSFPRGDEQFF	TGTGCCAGCAGCTTTCCTAGGGGTGATGAGCAGTTCTTC
TRBD1	TRBJ2-7	TRBV6-5	-	CASSYSEGATYEQYF	TGTGCCAGCAGTTACTCCGAGGGGGCAACCTACGAGCAGTACTTC
-	TRBJ1-5	TRBV16	-	CASSQGYTEEPQHF	TGTGCCAGCAGCCAAGGATACACGGAGGAACCCCAGCATTTT
TRBD1	TRBJ1-5	TRBV25-1	once	CASRGQRDQPQHF	TGTGCCAGCCGGGGACAGAGGGATCAGCCCCAGCATTTT
TRBD1	TRBJ1-1	TRBV4-1	-	CASSHYRGRETEAFF	TGCGCCAGCAGCCATTACAGGGGCCGGGAGACTGAAGCTTTCTTT
-	TRBJ1-5	TRBV19	once	CASRDLDSKDQPQHF	TGTGCCAGTCGAGATTTAGACAGCAAAGATCAGCCCCAGCATTTT
-	TRBJ2-5	TRBV4-1	few	CASSQERLEKETQYF	TGCGCCAGCAGCCAAGAAAGACTAGAGAAAGAGACCCAGTACTTC
-	TRBJ2-3	TRBV7-3	-	CASSLTGGGTDTQYF	TGTGCCAGCAGCTTAACAGGGGGTGGCACAGATACGCAGTATTTT
-	TRBJ2-3	TRBV7-3	-	CASSRVGGETDTQYF	TGTGCCAGCAGCCGGGTAGGAGGCGAGACAGATACGCAGTATTTT
TRBD1	TRBJ2-2	TRBV4-3	-	CASSQDLGQGRGTGELFF	TGCGCCAGCAGCCAAGATTTAGGACAGGGGAGGGGTACCGGGGAGCTGTTTTTT
TRBD1	TRBJ2-1	TRBV7-2	-	CASSPSGQGPYNEQFF	TGTGCCAGCAGCCCATCGGGACAGGGCCCGTACAATGAGCAGTTCTTC
-	TRBJ1-1	TRBV19	-	CASSILRHENTEAFF	TGTGCCAGTAGTATACTTCGACACGAGAACACTGAAGCTTTCTTT
-	TRBJ2-7	TRBV7-2	-	CASSPDRSSYEQYF	TGTGCCAGCAGCCCGGACAGAAGCTCCTACGAGCAGTACTTC